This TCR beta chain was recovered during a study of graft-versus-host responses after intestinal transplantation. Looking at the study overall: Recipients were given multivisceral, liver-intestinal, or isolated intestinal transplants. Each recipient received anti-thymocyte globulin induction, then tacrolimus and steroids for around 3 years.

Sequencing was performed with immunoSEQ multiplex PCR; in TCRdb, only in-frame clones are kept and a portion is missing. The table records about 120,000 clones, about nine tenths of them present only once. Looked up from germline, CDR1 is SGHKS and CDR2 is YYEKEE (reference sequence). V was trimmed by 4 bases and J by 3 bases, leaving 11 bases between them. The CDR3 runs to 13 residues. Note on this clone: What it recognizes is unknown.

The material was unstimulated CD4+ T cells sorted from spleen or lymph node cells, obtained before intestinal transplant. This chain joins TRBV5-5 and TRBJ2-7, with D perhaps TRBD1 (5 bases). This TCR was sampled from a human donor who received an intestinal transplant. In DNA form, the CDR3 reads TGTGCCAGCAGCCCTCCGACAGTCTACGAGCAGTACTTC. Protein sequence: CASSPPTVYEQYF.